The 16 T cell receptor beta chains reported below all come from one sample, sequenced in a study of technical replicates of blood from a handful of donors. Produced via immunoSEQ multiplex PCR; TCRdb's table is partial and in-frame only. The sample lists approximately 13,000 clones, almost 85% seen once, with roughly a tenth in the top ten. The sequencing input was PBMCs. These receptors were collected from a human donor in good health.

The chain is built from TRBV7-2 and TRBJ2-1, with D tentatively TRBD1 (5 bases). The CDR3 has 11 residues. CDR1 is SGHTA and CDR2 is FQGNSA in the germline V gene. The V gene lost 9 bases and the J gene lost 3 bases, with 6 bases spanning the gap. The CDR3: CARDNYNEQFF. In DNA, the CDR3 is TGTGCCAGGGACAACTACAATGAGCAGTTCTTC.

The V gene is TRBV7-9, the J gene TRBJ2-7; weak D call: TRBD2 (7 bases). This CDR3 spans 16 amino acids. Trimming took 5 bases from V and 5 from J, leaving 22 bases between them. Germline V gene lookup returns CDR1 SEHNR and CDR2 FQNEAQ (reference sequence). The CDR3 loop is CASSPPVGGRMNEQYF. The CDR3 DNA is TGTGCCAGCAGCCCCCCGGTGGGGGGGCGCATGAACGAGCAGTACTTC.

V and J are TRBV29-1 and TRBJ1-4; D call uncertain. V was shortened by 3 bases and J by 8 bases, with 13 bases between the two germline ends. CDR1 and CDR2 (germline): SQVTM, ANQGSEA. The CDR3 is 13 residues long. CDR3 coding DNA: TGCAGCGTTGAGCGAACAGAGGGCGAAAAACTGTTTTTT. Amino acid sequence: CSVERTEGEKLFF.

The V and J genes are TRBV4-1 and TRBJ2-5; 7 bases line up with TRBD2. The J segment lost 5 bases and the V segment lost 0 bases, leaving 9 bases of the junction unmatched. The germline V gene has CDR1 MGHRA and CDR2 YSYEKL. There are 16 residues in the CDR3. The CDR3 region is CASSQDGAGAGETQYF. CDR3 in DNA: TGCGCCAGCAGCCAAGACGGCGCGGGAGCGGGGGAGACCCAGTACTTC.

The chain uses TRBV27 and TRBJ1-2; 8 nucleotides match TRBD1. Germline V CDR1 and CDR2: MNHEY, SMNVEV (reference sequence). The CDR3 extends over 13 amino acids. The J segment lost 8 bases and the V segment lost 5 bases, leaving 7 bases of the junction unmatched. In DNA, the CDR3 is TGTGCCAGCAGTATGGACAGGGTCGGAGGCTACACCTTC. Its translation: CASSMDRVGGYTF.

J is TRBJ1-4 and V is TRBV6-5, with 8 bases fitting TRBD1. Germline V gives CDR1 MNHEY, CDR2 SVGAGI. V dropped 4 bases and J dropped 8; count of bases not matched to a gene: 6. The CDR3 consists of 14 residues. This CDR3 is CASSLKPGGEKLFF. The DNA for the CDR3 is TGTGCCAGCAGTTTGAAACCAGGGGGCGAAAAACTGTTTTTT.

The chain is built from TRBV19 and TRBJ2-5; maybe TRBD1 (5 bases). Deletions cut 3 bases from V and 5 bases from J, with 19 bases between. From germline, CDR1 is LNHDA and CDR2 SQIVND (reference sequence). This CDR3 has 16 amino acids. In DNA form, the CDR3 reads TGTGCCAGTAGTATTGGGCAGGGCCCTTGGAAGGAGACCCAGTACTTC. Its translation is CASSIGQGPWKETQYF.

In nucleotides, the CDR3 is TGTGCCAGCAGTCCGCCGGGACAGATGAACACTGAAGCTTTCTTT. Translating it yields CASSPPGQMNTEAFF. This chain joins TRBV27 and TRBJ1-1; 7 bases match TRBD1. The CDR3 is made up of 15 amino acids. The V segment lost 5 bases and the J segment 0 bases; nucleotides outside the gene matches: 6. Germline CDR1 reads MNHEY; CDR2 reads SMNVEV (reference sequence).

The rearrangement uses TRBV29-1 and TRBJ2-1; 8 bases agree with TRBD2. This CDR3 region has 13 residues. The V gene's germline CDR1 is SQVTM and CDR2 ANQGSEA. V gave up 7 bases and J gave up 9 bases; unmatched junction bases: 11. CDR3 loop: CSGSGLVHTEQFF. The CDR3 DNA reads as TGCAGCGGATCGGGACTAGTACATACTGAGCAGTTCTTC.

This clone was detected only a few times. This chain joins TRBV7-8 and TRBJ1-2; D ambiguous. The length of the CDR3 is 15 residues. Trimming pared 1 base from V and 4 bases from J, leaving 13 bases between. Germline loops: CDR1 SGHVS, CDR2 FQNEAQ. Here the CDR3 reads CASSLGSSGVYGYTF. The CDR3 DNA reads TGTGCCAGCAGCTTAGGTTCGTCCGGGGTCTATGGCTACACCTTC.

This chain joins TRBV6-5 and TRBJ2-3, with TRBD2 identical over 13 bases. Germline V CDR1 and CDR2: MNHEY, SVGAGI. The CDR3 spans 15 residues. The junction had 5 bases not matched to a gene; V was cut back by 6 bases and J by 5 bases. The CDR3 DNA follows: TGTGCCAGCAGCCCAAGACTAGCGGGAGGAGATACGCAGTATTTT. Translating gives CASSPRLAGGDTQYF.

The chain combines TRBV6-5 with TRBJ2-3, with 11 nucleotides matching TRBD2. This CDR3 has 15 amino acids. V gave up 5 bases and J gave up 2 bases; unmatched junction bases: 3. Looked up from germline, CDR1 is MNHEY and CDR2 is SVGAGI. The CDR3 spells CASSATSGTTDTQYF. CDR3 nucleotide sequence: TGTGCCAGCAGTGCGACTAGCGGGACCACAGATACGCAGTATTTT.

The CDR3, as DNA: TGTGCCTGGAGCACAGGGAACTATGGCTACACCTTC. It codes for CAWSTGNYGYTF. The chain carries TRBV30 and TRBJ1-2; tentative D call: TRBD1 (6 bases). Deletions cut 3 bases from V and 2 bases from J, with 7 bases between. The CDR3 runs to 12 residues. Germline-derived CDR1 and CDR2 are GTSNPN and SVGIG (reference sequence). Full variable domain (remainder filled in from reference TRBV30 and TRBJ1-2): SQTIHQWPATLVQPVGSPLSLECTVEGTSNPNLYWYRQAAGRGLQLLFYSVGIGQISSEVPQNLSASRPQDRQFILSSKKLLLSDSGFYLCAWSTGNYGYTFGSGTRLTVV.

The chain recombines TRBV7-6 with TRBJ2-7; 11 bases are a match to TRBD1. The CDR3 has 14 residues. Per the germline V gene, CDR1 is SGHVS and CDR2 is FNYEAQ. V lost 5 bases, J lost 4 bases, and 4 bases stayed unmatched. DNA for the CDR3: TGTGCCAGCAGCGACGGACAGGGGGCGTACGAGCAGTACTTC. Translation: CASSDGQGAYEQYF.

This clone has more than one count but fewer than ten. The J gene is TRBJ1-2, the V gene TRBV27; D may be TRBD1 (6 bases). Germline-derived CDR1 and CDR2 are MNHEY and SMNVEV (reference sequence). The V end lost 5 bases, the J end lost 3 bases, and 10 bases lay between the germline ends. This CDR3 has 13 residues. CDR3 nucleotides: TGTGCCAGCAGTCCCTGGACAGACTATGGCTACACCTTC. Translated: CASSPWTDYGYTF.

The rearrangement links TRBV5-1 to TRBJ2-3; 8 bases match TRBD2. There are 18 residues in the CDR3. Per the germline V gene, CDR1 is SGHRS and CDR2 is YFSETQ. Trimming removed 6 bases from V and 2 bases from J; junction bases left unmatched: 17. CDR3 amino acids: CASTLRGAIPWTTDTQYF. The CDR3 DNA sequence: TGCGCCAGCACCCTGCGGGGGGCGATCCCCTGGACCACAGATACGCAGTATTTT.